The clone carrying this T cell receptor (beta chain) was observed at least ten times. The data were taken from a study of T cells in Graves' hyperthyroidism and ophthalmopathy. Study as a whole: The authors collected peripheral blood at initial diagnosis, before any treatment.

The V end was cut by 2 bases, the J end by 1 base, with 8 bases between. Germline assignment: CDR1 MDHEN and CDR2 SYDVKM. The CDR3 runs 14 residues. Researchers took RNA transcripts and amplified the TCR beta CDR3 regions from them. The HTBI set primed first-round TCR CDR3 RT-PCR. Each CDR3 protein is one row after TCRdb ran MiXCR on the multiplex PCR reads. The table has about 720,000 distinct CDR3 sequences, around 15% seen once; the top ten hold under 10%. What was sequenced was blood. The TCR originated in a man younger than 35 with Graves' hyperthyroidism. The chain links TRBV28 to TRBJ1-1; no definite D call. DNA of the CDR3: TGTGCCAGCAGTTTAACGCGCAGGAACACTGAAGCTTTCTTT. Translation gives CASSLTRRNTEAFF.